This T cell receptor beta chain came from a study of cytomegalovirus exposure and HLA in healthy donors. A word on this clone: Its target is unknown.

Nominal health characterized the donors when sampled, though unrecorded immune exposures were likely. CDR1 and CDR2 from the germline V gene are SGHVS and FNYEAQ. The germline V and J ends were trimmed by 1 base and 12 bases, with 16 bases remaining between them. This CDR3 comprises 14 residues. The PCR was carried out with 60 Vbeta primers and 13 Jbeta primers. TCRdb's table, derived via immunoSEQ multiplex PCR, lists solely in-frame clones and lacks some. The sample shows 120,000 to 150,000 clones, roughly 70% of them seen only once. Overall study findings and caveats: In a later analysis, productive TCRs from donors in an Asian-associated ancestry cluster reportedly carried fewer N-insertions than the cohort mean. TCR beta chains numbering under 200 were designated cytomegalovirus-associated. Most of the TCR beta V segments (in an earlier analysis) were productive either about 87% or about 30% of the time.

This clonotype originated in a woman aged 40 to 50 in good health and CMV-seronegative. The rearrangement joins TRBV7-6 to TRBJ2-1; the D gene is possibly TRBD1 (6 bases). Sequencing was performed on PBMCs. CDR3 sequence: CASSLVVGARGQFF. CDR3 coding DNA: TGTGCCAGCAGCTTAGTGGTGGGGGCCAGAGGGCAGTTCTTC.